This T cell receptor beta chain was captured in a study of blood T cell repertoires in COVID-19. This clone showed up just once. Using immunoSEQ multiplex PCR, the repertoire was profiled, and TCRdb retains in-frame clones only, with some absent. This sample yields about 140,000 clones, of which about nine tenths are seen a single time; 11% belongs to the top ten. This TCR was recovered from a man between 60 and 70 years old who had recovered from COVID-19. The sequenced sample consisted of PBMCs or T cells enriched from blood (not recorded which).

CDR3 nucleotides: TGTGCCAGCAGTTCGGGCCTCTCGGGGTACGAGCAGTACTTC. It is translated as CASSSGLSGYEQYF. The chain carries TRBV5-6 and TRBJ2-7; TRBD2 is a possible D gene (5 bases). CDR1 is SGHDT, CDR2 YYEEEE, per germline. The CDR3 is 14 residues long. Trimming stripped 5 bases from V and 4 bases from J, with 16 bases between.